A single sample gave rise to the 27 T cell receptor beta chains below, sequenced in a study of blood T cell repertoires in COVID-19. Profiled with immunoSEQ multiplex PCR; TCRdb holds only in-frame clones, not every one. The sample has more than 400,000 clones; about 85% are singletons. The sample comprised PBMCs or T cells enriched from blood (not recorded which). These TCRs come from a woman aged 18-35 years who had recovered from COVID-19.

This chain joins TRBV6-5 and TRBJ2-5; 13 bases are shared with TRBD2. Germline assignment: CDR1 MNHEY and CDR2 SVGAGI. This CDR3 spans 16 amino acids. With V trimmed by 2 bases and J by 7 bases, 7 bases remained unmatched. The CDR3 loop is CASSYKGLAGAGTQYF. The CDR3 coding sequence is TGTGCCAGCAGTTACAAAGGACTAGCGGGGGCCGGGACCCAGTACTTC.

The genes are TRBV29-1 and TRBJ2-7, with TRBD2 matching 8 bases. J was trimmed by 2 bases and V by 5 bases; bases with no gene match: 8. CDR1 is SQVTM and CDR2 is ANQGSEA in the germline V gene. There are 14 residues in the CDR3. The CDR3 bases are TGCAGCGTTTCAACACTAGCGGAGGCCTACGAGCAGTACTTC. Its translation: CSVSTLAEAYEQYF.

The chain couples TRBV9 to TRBJ2-1, with 12 bases aligning to TRBD2. CDR3 size: 16 residues. Germline V lookup: CDR1 SGDLS, CDR2 YYNGEE. V lost 4 bases and J lost 3; bases outside the gene matches: 5. The CDR3 bases are TGTGCCAGCAGCCTTAGACTAGCGGGGGACTACAATGAGCAGTTCTTC. Amino acid sequence: CASSLRLAGDYNEQFF.

V is TRBV11-2 and J is TRBJ2-2; the D gene is possibly TRBD1 (5 bases). V shed 7 bases and J shed 5 bases, with 17 bases lying between them. Germline V lookup: CDR1 SGHAT, CDR2 FQNNGV. The CDR3 consists of 15 residues. The CDR3: CASNEVGAGTGELFF. The CDR3 nucleotides read TGTGCCAGCAACGAGGTTGGGGCCGGGACCGGGGAGCTGTTTTTT. Together with reference TRBV11-2 and TRBJ2-2, the CDR3 gives the full variable domain: EAGVAQSPRYKIIEKRQSVAFWCNPISGHATLYWYQQILGQGPKLLIQFQNNGVVDDSQLPKDRFSAERLKGVDSTLKIQPAKLEDSAVYLCASNEVGAGTGELFFGEGSRLTVL.

V and J are TRBV5-4 and TRBJ1-2; tentatively, D is TRBD1 (6 bases). From germline, CDR1 is SGHNT and CDR2 YYREEE (reference sequence). The length of the CDR3 is 15 residues. The V end lost 5 bases, the J end lost 4 bases, and 18 bases lay between the germline ends. CDR3 amino acids: CASRVRDTSTYGYTF. Written as DNA, the CDR3 is TGTGCCAGCAGGGTACGGGACACTTCAACCTATGGCTACACCTTC.

The chain couples TRBV10-3 to TRBJ2-5; D is uncertain. Germline V lookup: CDR1 ENHRY, CDR2 SYGVKD. The CDR3 has 14 amino acids. Trimming shortened V by 3 bases and J by 1 base, and 9 bases separated the two germline ends. CDR3 residues: CAISDGLPQETQYF. The CDR3 nucleotides are TGTGCCATCAGTGATGGGCTACCCCAAGAGACCCAGTACTTC.

This chain uses TRBV11-2 with TRBJ1-1; D might be TRBD1 (6 bases). The CDR3 extends over 17 amino acids. V lost 3 bases and J lost 0, with 17 bases in between. The germline V gene encodes CDR1 SGHAT and CDR2 FQNNGV. The CDR3 bases are TGTGCCAGCAGCTTTGGGGGCCCCAACTCCATGAACACTGAAGCTTTCTTT. Its protein is CASSFGGPNSMNTEAFF. The whole variable domain, remainder taken from reference TRBV11-2 and TRBJ1-1, is EAGVAQSPRYKIIEKRQSVAFWCNPISGHATLYWYQQILGQGPKLLIQFQNNGVVDDSQLPKDRFSAERLKGVDSTLKIQPAKLEDSAVYLCASSFGGPNSMNTEAFFGQGTRLTVV.

The chain couples TRBV15 to TRBJ1-4, with D perhaps matching TRBD1 (6 bases). Germline V gene sequence: CDR1 LNHNV, CDR2 YYDKDF (reference sequence). The CDR3 runs to 13 residues. V was clipped by 6 bases and J by 3 bases, with 8 bases between them. The chain's CDR3 is CATRDRPNEKLFF. DNA of the CDR3: TGTGCCACCAGGGACAGACCTAATGAAAAACTGTTTTTT.

The CDR3 loop is CASSLAGSYNEKLFF. The CDR3 coding sequence is TGTGCCAGCAGCCTCGCGGGCAGTTATAATGAAAAACTGTTTTTT. The chain has TRBV5-6 and TRBJ1-4, with unresolved D. V was trimmed by 4 bases and J by 4 bases, leaving 14 bases between them. The CDR3 loop spans 15 amino acids. The germline V gene has CDR1 SGHDT and CDR2 YYEEEE.

The chain couples TRBV29-1 to TRBJ1-2; the D gene is possibly TRBD1 (6 bases). V gave up 0 bases and J gave up 8 bases, with 19 bases separating them. Germline lookup yields CDR1 SQVTM and CDR2 ANQGSEA. The length of the CDR3 is 15 residues. CDR3: CSVEDLSYWGRGYTF. For the CDR3, the DNA is TGCAGCGTTGAAGATCTGAGTTATTGGGGGCGCGGCTACACCTTC.

The chain recombines TRBV5-4 with TRBJ2-7, with D possibly TRBD2 on 5 matching bases. Trimming shortened V by 3 bases and J by 6 bases, and 13 bases separated the two germline ends. The CDR3 is made up of 13 amino acids. Germline V gives CDR1 SGHNT, CDR2 YYREEE (reference sequence). The CDR3 DNA is TGTGCCAGCAGCTCCCAAAACGGGGTCGAGCAGTACTTC. It is translated as CASSSQNGVEQYF.

The CDR3, as DNA: TGCGCCAGCAGCCAGACAGGGCTCAACTATGGCTACACCTTC. Amino acids: CASSQTGLNYGYTF. This chain connects TRBV4-1 to TRBJ1-2; 7 nucleotides match TRBD1. CDR1 MGHRA and CDR2 YSYEKL come from the germline V gene. With V trimmed by 3 bases and J by 2 bases, 3 bases remained unmatched. This CDR3 has 14 residues.

Only one count was recorded for this clone. The rearrangement uses TRBV29-1 and TRBJ1-1; no reliable D call. The CDR3 length is 13 residues. Per germline, CDR1 SQVTM and CDR2 ANQGSEA. Trimming removed 7 bases at V and 5 bases at J, with 17 bases between. CDR3 sequence: CSASDGGITEAFF. The CDR3, as DNA: TGCAGCGCATCGGACGGAGGAATTACTGAAGCTTTCTTT.

The chain has TRBV7-2 and TRBJ1-2; D remains ambiguous. The CDR3 contains 15 residues. CDR1 and CDR2 (germline): SGHTA, FQGNSA. Trimming shortened V by 5 bases and J by 4 bases, and 17 bases separated the two germline ends. The CDR3 DNA is TGTGCCAGCAGCACAACCCCGACAATGGGCTATGGCTACACCTTC. It encodes CASSTTPTMGYGYTF. Together with reference TRBV7-2 and TRBJ1-2, the CDR3 gives the full variable domain: GAGVSQSPSNKVTEKGKDVELRCDPISGHTALYWYRQSLGQGLEFLIYFQGNSAPDKSGLPSDRFSAERTGGSVSTLTIQRTQQEDSAVYLCASSTTPTMGYGYTFGSGTRLTVV.

V gene TRBV29-1 combines with J gene TRBJ1-2; perhaps TRBD1 as D (6 bases). V shed 0 bases and J shed 3 bases, with 14 bases lying between them. Germline V gene lookup returns CDR1 SQVTM and CDR2 ANQGSEA. There are 15 residues in the CDR3. As DNA, the CDR3 is TGCAGCGTTGAAGATGGCCGCAGGGGCGACTATGGCTACACCTTC. As protein: CSVEDGRRGDYGYTF.

V is TRBV19 and J is TRBJ2-3; 7 nucleotides agree with TRBD2. The CDR3 spans 13 residues. Looked up from germline, CDR1 is LNHDA and CDR2 is SQIVND (reference sequence). The V segment lost 6 bases and the J segment 1 base; nucleotides outside the gene matches: 1. CDR3 in amino acids: CASRAGGTDTQYF. CDR3 bases: TGTGCCAGTAGGGCGGGGGGCACAGATACGCAGTATTTT.

The V and J genes are TRBV16 and TRBJ2-1; D perhaps matches TRBD2 (6 bases). This CDR3 region has 15 residues. CDR1 is KGHSY and CDR2 is FQNENV in the germline V gene. V shed 1 base and J shed 10 bases, with 17 bases lying between them. The CDR3 DNA is TGTGCCAGCAGCCAATTTCAGGAGGGAAGCGCGGAGCAGTTCTTC. It encodes CASSQFQEGSAEQFF.

This sequence joins TRBV6-5 and TRBJ1-2; TRBD1 matches 7 bases. Germline V lookup: CDR1 MNHEY, CDR2 SVGAGI. V lost 10 bases and J lost 4; bases outside the gene matches: 9. The CDR3 extends over 13 amino acids. CDR3 sequence: CAISRDSSYGYTF. The CDR3 DNA is TGTGCCATCTCTAGGGACAGCTCCTATGGCTACACCTTC.

The V call is TRBV10-3, the J call TRBJ1-2; TRBD1 agrees at 9 bases. The germline V gene has CDR1 ENHRY and CDR2 SYGVKD. Trimming cost V 4 bases and J 4 bases; bases outside gene matches: 7. This CDR3 contains 15 residues. The chain's CDR3 is CAISASTGGAYGYTF. The DNA of the CDR3 is TGTGCCATCAGTGCCTCGACAGGGGGGGCCTATGGCTACACCTTC.

The chain links TRBV5-1 to TRBJ1-1; D remains unclear. Germline CDR1 is SGHRS and CDR2 is YFSETQ. Trimming shortened V by 2 bases and J by 3 bases, and 8 bases separated the two germline ends. The CDR3 has 13 residues. CDR3 in amino acids: CASSFIRDTEAFF. For the CDR3, the DNA is TGCGCCAGCAGCTTCATCCGGGACACTGAAGCTTTCTTT. The variable domain in full, with the rest retrieved from reference TRBV5-1 and TRBJ1-1, is KAGVTQTPRYLIKTRGQQVTLSCSPISGHRSVSWYQQTPGQGLQFLFEYFSETQRNKGNFPGRFSGRQFSNSRSEMNVSTLELGDSALYLCASSFIRDTEAFFGQGTRLTVV.

This clone was observed once. CDR3 nucleotides: TGTGCCAGCAGTTTCACTAGCGGGGGGGCTCAAGAGACCCAGTACTTC. Its protein product is CASSFTSGGAQETQYF. The chain is built from TRBV11-1 and TRBJ2-5, with 13 bases lining up with TRBD2. The CDR3 has 16 amino acids. Germline trimming cut 6 bases from V and 2 bases from J; bases unmatched to any gene: 6. CDR1 is SGHAT and CDR2 is FQDESV in the germline V gene (reference sequence).

This rearrangement joins TRBV28 to TRBJ1-5, with TRBD1 identical over 7 bases. Germline CDR1 reads MDHEN; CDR2 reads SYDVKM. V lost 6 bases and J lost 0; bases outside the gene matches: 8. The CDR3 loop spans 16 amino acids. The CDR3, as DNA: TGTGCCAGCAGACGAGGGGGCAGTAATAGCAATCAGCCCCAGCATTTT. Its translation: CASRRGGSNSNQPQHF.

In its sample, this clone was seen a few times. The chain uses TRBV7-9 and TRBJ1-3; perhaps TRBD1 as D (6 bases). Germline loops: CDR1 SEHNR, CDR2 FQNEAQ (reference sequence). The CDR3 consists of 13 residues. V lost 5 bases and J 8 bases, leaving 13 bases between the germline ends. The CDR3 loop reads CASSPQGRDTIYF. CDR3 coding DNA: TGTGCCAGCAGCCCACAGGGAAGGGACACCATATATTTT.

The chain has TRBV30 and TRBJ1-1; 7 bases fit TRBD1. This CDR3 has 13 amino acids. The V and J ends lost 7 bases and 3 bases, in that order; junction bases with no gene match: 8. CDR1 and CDR2 (germline): GTSNPN, SVGIG (reference sequence). The CDR3 DNA is TGTGCCTCCTTGAGAGGGGGCTACACTGAAGCTTTCTTT. This encodes CASLRGGYTEAFF.

This clone was found once. This chain joins TRBV19 and TRBJ1-5; 9 positions match TRBD1. There are 17 residues in the CDR3. Germline assignment: CDR1 LNHDA and CDR2 SQIVND (reference sequence). J gave up 1 base and V 5 bases, and 9 bases lay outside the gene matches. DNA of the CDR3: TGTGCCAGTAGTCCCGGGACAGGGCCGGTAAGCAATCAGCCCCAGCATTTT. This sequence encodes CASSPGTGPVSNQPQHF.

The chain recombines TRBV7-2 with TRBJ2-1, with TRBD2 as a possible D gene (6 bases). V shed 0 bases and J shed 5 bases, with 11 bases lying between them. Germline loops: CDR1 SGHTA, CDR2 FQGNSA. The CDR3 runs 15 residues. CDR3 coding DNA: TGTGCCAGCAGCTTAGCCGGGGGTCGGAACAATGAGCAGTTCTTC. This encodes CASSLAGGRNNEQFF.

The J gene is TRBJ2-7, the V gene TRBV5-5, with 7 nucleotides matching TRBD1. V shed 4 bases and J 4 bases; nucleotides not matched to a gene: 14. There are 16 residues in the CDR3. Germline loops: CDR1 SGHKS, CDR2 YYEKEE (reference sequence). Here the CDR3 DNA reads TGTGCCAGCAGCCCAAGGACAGGTCAGTTAATTTACGAGCAGTACTTC. Residues: CASSPRTGQLIYEQYF.